A selection of T cell receptor beta chains follows, all from one sample in a study of T-cell reconstitution after alpha-beta-depleted transplantation in children. TCRdb processed the PCR reads anew with MiXCR; each CDR3 protein has one entry. The sample carries under 300,000 distinct CDR3 sequences, roughly 12% recorded once. The material sequenced was peripheral blood, taken 180 days after TCRalphabeta/CD19-depleted stem cell transplant. The receptor source for this set is a male patient between 2 and 10 years old who had a stem cell transplant for chronic granulomatous disease, so the T cells may come from the graft donor. CDR3s include the opening cysteine and the closing phenylalanine or tryptophan. A D gene is named only where the DNA matches it firmly. Clone size is shown for a subset of rows, as once, few, many or a class of expanded clone.

cdr3_aa	cdr3_nt	clone_size	v_call	j_call	d_call
CASSSGTGPFSPLHF	TGTGCCAGCAGCTCCGGGACAGGCCCTTTTTCACCCCTCCACTTT	many	TRBV6-1	TRBJ1-6	TRBD1
CASTTGSSGANVLTF	TGTGCCAGTACCACGGGGAGTTCTGGGGCCAACGTCCTGACTTTC	few	TRBV19	TRBJ2-6	-
CSVPHRLGEDTQYF	TGCAGCGTTCCCCACCGGCTCGGTGAAGATACGCAGTATTTT	many	TRBV29-1	TRBJ2-3	-
CASSPEYANEKLFF	TGTGCCAGCTCACCAGAGTACGCTAATGAAAAACTGTTTTTT	many	TRBV18	TRBJ1-4	-
CASSRGAGVYGYTF	TGTGCCAGCAGCCGGGGCGCGGGTGTCTATGGCTACACCTTC	many	TRBV5-5	TRBJ1-2	-
CASSLERLPGVNTGELFF	TGTGCCAGCAGCCTGGAGCGATTGCCGGGAGTGAACACCGGGGAGCTGTTTTTT	many	TRBV11-2	TRBJ2-2	-
CASSIEGKKTQYF	TGTGCCAGTAGTATTGAAGGGAAGAAGACCCAGTACTTC	-	TRBV19	TRBJ2-5	-
CASSFGPYYEQYF	TGTGCCAGCTCATTCGGGCCGTACTACGAGCAGTACTTC	many	TRBV18	TRBJ2-7	-
CASSFGGTYEQYF	TGTGCCAGCAGTTTTGGGGGGACCTACGAGCAGTACTTC	many	TRBV12-3/TRBV12-4	TRBJ2-7	-
CASSPDARYQPQHF	TGTGCCAGCAGCCCGGACGCTCGTTATCAGCCCCAGCATTTT	many	TRBV7-2	TRBJ1-5	-
CASSRAVNTGELFF	TGCGCCAGCAGCCGGGCAGTGAACACCGGGGAGCTGTTTTTT	many	TRBV5-1	TRBJ2-2	-
CASGRTITGELFF	TGCGCCAGCGGCCGGACAATTACCGGGGAGCTGTTTTTT	many	TRBV5-1	TRBJ2-2	-
CASRDGTAQETQYF	TGTGCCAGCAGAGACGGGACAGCCCAAGAGACCCAGTACTTC	many	TRBV7-9	TRBJ2-5	TRBD1
CSANPAAGVVDTQYF	TGCAGTGCTAACCCGGCAGCGGGAGTAGTAGATACGCAGTATTTT	many	TRBV20-1	TRBJ2-3	TRBD2
CASSPTSGGHEQYF	TGTGCCAGCAGCCCGACTAGCGGGGGGCACGAGCAGTACTTC	-	TRBV7-3	TRBJ2-7	TRBD2
CSVDRDSSSYNEQFF	TGCAGCGTTGACCGGGACAGTAGCTCCTACAATGAGCAGTTCTTC	many	TRBV29-1	TRBJ2-1	TRBD1
CASSIAGANVLTF	TGTGCCAGTAGTATAGCTGGGGCCAACGTCCTGACTTTC	many	TRBV19	TRBJ2-6	-
CASSEMKGGGNEQFF	TGTGCCAGCAGTGAAATGAAGGGGGGCGGGAATGAGCAGTTCTTC	many	TRBV6-1	TRBJ2-1	-
CASSLSQWFRGGELFF	TGTGCCAGCAGCTTAAGCCAGTGGTTTAGGGGCGGGGAGCTGTTTTTT	many	TRBV7-8	TRBJ2-2	-
CASSTRDRRLTDTQYF	TGTGCCAGCAGTACACGGGACAGGCGACTCACAGATACGCAGTATTTT	many	TRBV2	TRBJ2-3	TRBD1
CASSSSLAGGGEQYF	TGTGCCAGCAGCTCGAGTTTAGCGGGAGGGGGCGAGCAGTACTTC	many	TRBV7-2	TRBJ2-7	TRBD2
CATSSGANQPQHF	TGTGCCACCAGCTCAGGGGCCAATCAGCCCCAGCATTTT	many	TRBV24-1	TRBJ1-5	-
CASSQDGTGDEQYF	TGCGCCAGCAGCCAAGACGGGACAGGGGACGAGCAGTACTTC	-	TRBV4-3	TRBJ2-7	TRBD1
CSARIAELPTDTQYF	TGCAGTGCCCGAATAGCGGAACTGCCCACAGATACGCAGTATTTT	many	TRBV20-1	TRBJ2-3	-
CSVALQFGTEAFF	TGCAGCGTTGCGCTTCAATTTGGGACTGAAGCTTTCTTT	many	TRBV29-1	TRBJ1-1	-
CASSITGSVRNQPQHF	TGTGCCAGTAGTATAACAGGGTCTGTGCGCAATCAGCCCCAGCATTTT	-	TRBV19	TRBJ1-5	-
CASSPHNTGELFF	TGTGCCAGCAGCCCCCATAACACCGGGGAGCTGTTTTTT	many	TRBV5-4	TRBJ2-2	-
CASSLGLAGDKYQETQYF	TGTGCCAGCAGCTTAGGTCTAGCGGGAGACAAGTACCAAGAGACCCAGTACTTC	many	TRBV7-8	TRBJ2-5	TRBD2
CASSIMLHSGNTIYF	TGTGCCAGTAGTATTATGCTACACTCTGGAAACACCATATATTTT	many	TRBV19	TRBJ1-3	-
CASSSRDRDREQYF	TGTGCCAGCAGCTCGCGTGACAGGGACCGCGAGCAGTACTTC	many	TRBV13	TRBJ2-7	TRBD1
CSVDRQYQETQYF	TGCAGCGTTGATCGGCAGTACCAAGAGACCCAGTACTTC	many	TRBV29-1	TRBJ2-5	-
CASSVDTDTQYF	TGCGCCAGCAGCGTCGACACAGATACGCAGTATTTT	many	TRBV5-1	TRBJ2-3	-
CSVWGSSSYNEQFF	TGCAGCGTTTGGGGGTCGAGCTCCTACAATGAGCAGTTCTTC	-	TRBV29-1	TRBJ2-1	-
CASSPGLGGEQYF	TGTGCCAGCTCACCGGGACTAGGAGGCGAGCAGTACTTC	many	TRBV18	TRBJ2-7	TRBD2
CSARDLRGGYEQYF	TGCAGTGCTAGAGATCTCAGGGGTGGGTACGAGCAGTACTTC	many	TRBV20-1	TRBJ2-7	-
CASSLVQHYEQYF	TGTGCCAGCAGTTTAGTACAGCACTACGAGCAGTACTTC	many	TRBV12-3/TRBV12-4	TRBJ2-7	-
CSARDHRSQNIQYF	TGCAGTGCTAGAGATCATAGGAGCCAAAACATTCAGTACTTC	many	TRBV20-1	TRBJ2-4	-
CASGHPNSYNEQFF	TGTGCCAGCGGACACCCCAATTCCTACAATGAGCAGTTCTTC	many	TRBV6-5	TRBJ2-1	-
CASRLGADTQYF	TGTGCCAGCAGACTAGGAGCAGATACGCAGTATTTT	few	TRBV3-1	TRBJ2-3	-
CASTQGAPYNEQFF	TGTGCCAGCACACAGGGTGCCCCCTACAATGAGCAGTTCTTC	many	TRBV27	TRBJ2-1	-
CASRLGTGVSDTQYF	TGTGCCAGCAGGCTGGGAACAGGGGTATCAGATACGCAGTATTTT	many	TRBV7-9	TRBJ2-3	TRBD1
CASSPGLNTDTQYF	TGTGCCAGCAGTCCGGGACTCAACACAGATACGCAGTATTTT	many	TRBV12-3/TRBV12-4	TRBJ2-3	-
CSARVRIAGVWDEQYF	TGCAGTGCTAGAGTGAGGATAGCGGGAGTGTGGGACGAGCAGTACTTC	many	TRBV20-1	TRBJ2-7	TRBD2
CASFPAGKSSYNEQFF	TGTGCCAGCTTCCCAGCCGGGAAGAGCTCCTACAATGAGCAGTTCTTC	many	TRBV6-4	TRBJ2-1	-
CAISPSGQGGGELFF	TGTGCCATCAGCCCTTCGGGACAGGGAGGGGGGGAGCTGTTTTTT	many	TRBV10-3	TRBJ2-2	TRBD1
CASSLGSGPNTGELFF	TGCGCCAGCAGCTTGGGTTCAGGGCCGAACACCGGGGAGCTGTTTTTT	many	TRBV5-1	TRBJ2-2	-
CASSKIRTGTAFF	TGTGCCAGCAGCAAAATTCGGACAGGGACTGCTTTCTTT	many	TRBV12-3/TRBV12-4	TRBJ1-1	TRBD1
CASSRDQAYNEQFF	TGTGCCAGCAGCCGGGACCAAGCCTACAATGAGCAGTTCTTC	many	TRBV2	TRBJ2-1	-
CASSLAGLNTGELFF	TGTGCCAGCAGCTTAGCCGGGTTGAACACCGGGGAGCTGTTTTTT	many	TRBV7-8	TRBJ2-2	-
CASSLDSLVETQYF	TGTGCCAGCAGCTTGGATAGTCTAGTGGAGACCCAGTACTTC	many	TRBV5-5	TRBJ2-5	-
CASSITTGELFF	TGTGCCAGTAGCATTACCACCGGGGAGCTGTTTTTT	-	TRBV19	TRBJ2-2	-
CSASKDTFHEQYF	TGCAGTGCCAGCAAGGACACCTTCCACGAGCAGTACTTC	many	TRBV20-1	TRBJ2-7	-
CAWREQGTDTQYF	TGTGCCTGGAGGGAACAGGGCACAGATACGCAGTATTTT	-	TRBV30	TRBJ2-3	-
CASSPPIPLRDTEAFF	TGTGCCAGCTCACCACCGATTCCTCTTCGGGACACTGAAGCTTTCTTT	-	TRBV18	TRBJ1-1	-